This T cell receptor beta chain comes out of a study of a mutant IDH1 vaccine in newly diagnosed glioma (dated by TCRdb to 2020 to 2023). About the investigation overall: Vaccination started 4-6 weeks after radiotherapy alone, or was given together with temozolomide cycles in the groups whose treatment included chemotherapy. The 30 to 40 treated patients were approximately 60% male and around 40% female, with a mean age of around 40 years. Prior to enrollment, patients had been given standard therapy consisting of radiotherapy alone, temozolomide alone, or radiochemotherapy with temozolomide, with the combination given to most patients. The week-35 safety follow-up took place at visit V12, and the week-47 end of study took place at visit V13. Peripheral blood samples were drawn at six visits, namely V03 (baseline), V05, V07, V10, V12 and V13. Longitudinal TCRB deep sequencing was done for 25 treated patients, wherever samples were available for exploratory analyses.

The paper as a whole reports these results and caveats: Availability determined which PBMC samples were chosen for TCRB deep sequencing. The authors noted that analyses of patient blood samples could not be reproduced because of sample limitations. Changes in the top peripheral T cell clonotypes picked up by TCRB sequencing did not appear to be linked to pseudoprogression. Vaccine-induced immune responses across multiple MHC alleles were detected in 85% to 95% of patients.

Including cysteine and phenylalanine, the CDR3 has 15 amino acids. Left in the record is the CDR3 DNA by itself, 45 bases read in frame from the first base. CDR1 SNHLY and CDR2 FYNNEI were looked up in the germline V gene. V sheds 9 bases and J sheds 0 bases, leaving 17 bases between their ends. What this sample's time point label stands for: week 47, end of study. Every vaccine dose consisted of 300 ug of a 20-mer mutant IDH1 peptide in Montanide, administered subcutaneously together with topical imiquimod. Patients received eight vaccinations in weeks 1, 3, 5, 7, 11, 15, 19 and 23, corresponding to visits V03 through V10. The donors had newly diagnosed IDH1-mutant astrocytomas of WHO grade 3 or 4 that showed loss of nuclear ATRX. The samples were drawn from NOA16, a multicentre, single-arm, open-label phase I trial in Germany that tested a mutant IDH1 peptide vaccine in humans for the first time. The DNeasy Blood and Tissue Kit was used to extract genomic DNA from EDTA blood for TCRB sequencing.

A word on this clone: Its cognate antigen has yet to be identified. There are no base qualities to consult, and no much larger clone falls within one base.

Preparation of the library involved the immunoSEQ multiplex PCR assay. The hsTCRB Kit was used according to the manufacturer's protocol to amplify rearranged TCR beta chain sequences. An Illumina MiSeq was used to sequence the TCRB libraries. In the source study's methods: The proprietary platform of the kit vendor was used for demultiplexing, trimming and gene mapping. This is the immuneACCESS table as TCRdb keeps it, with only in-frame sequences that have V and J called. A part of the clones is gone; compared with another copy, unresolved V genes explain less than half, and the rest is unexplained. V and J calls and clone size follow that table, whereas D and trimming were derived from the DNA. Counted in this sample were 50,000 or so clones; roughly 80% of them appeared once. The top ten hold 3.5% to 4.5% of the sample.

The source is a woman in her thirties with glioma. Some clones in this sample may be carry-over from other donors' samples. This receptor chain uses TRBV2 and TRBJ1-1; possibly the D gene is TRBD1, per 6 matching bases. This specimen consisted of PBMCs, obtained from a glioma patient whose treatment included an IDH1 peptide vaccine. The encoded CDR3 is CARLGTGTVNTEAFF. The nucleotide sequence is TGTGCCAGGCTGGGAACAGGGACGGTGAACACTGAAGCTTTCTTT. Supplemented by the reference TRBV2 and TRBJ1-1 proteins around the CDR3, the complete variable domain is EPEVTQTPSHQVTQMGQEVILRCVPISNHLYFYWYRQILGQKVEFLVSFYNNEISEKSEIFDDQFSVERPDGSNFTLKIRSTKLEDSAMYFCARLGTGTVNTEAFFGQGTRLTVV.